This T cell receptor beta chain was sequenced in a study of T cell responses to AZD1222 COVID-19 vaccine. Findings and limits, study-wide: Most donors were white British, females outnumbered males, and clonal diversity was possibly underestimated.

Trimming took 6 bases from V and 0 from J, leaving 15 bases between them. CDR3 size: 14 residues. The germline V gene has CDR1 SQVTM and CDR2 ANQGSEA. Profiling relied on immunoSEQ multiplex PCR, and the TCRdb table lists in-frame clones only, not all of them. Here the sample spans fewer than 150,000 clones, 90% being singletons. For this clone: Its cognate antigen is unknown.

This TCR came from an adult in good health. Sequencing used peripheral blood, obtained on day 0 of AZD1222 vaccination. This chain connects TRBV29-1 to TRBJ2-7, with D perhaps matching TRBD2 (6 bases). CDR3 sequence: CSVEYGGTSYEQYF. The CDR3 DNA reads TGCAGCGTGGAGTACGGGGGTACCTCCTACGAGCAGTACTTC.